The 21 T cell receptor beta chains presented below share a single source sample, sequenced in a study of blood T cells in healthy people across ages. Combining a sample-barcoded 5' primer with a J-beta primer mix, a second PCR ran for about 7 to 12 cycles. TCRdb recomputed calls from the 5' RACE reads with MiXCR, one row per CDR3 protein. The table has about 1.5 million distinct CDR3 sequences, approximately 43% seen once; the top ten hold around 4%. Input material: blood. The receptor set was obtained from a woman aged 18-35 years in good health.

The J gene is TRBJ2-1, the V gene TRBV7-6; D might be TRBD1 (5 bases). Germline CDR1 and CDR2: SGHVS and FNYEAQ. There are 16 residues in the CDR3. V was shortened by 8 bases and J by 1 base, with 18 bases between the two germline ends. This CDR3 is CASAPRPRQSYNEQFF. The CDR3, as DNA: TGTGCCAGCGCCCCTCGGCCAAGACAGTCCTACAATGAGCAGTTCTTC.

This clonotype was observed a few times. CDR3 loop: CSARELGRDRAYNEQFF. The DNA of the CDR3 is TGCAGTGCTAGAGAATTAGGCCGGGACAGGGCCTACAATGAGCAGTTCTTC. This chain connects TRBV20-1 to TRBJ2-1, with 9 bases that match TRBD1. Trimming took 0 bases from V and 2 from J; bases not matched to a gene: 8. Per the germline V gene, CDR1 is DFQATT and CDR2 is SNEGSKA (reference sequence). The CDR3 covers 17 residues.

This chain links TRBV12-3 or TRBV12-4 with TRBJ2-7; possible D gene TRBD1, 6 bases. The V end lost 1 base, the J end lost 7 bases, and 20 bases lay between the germline ends. There are 16 residues in the CDR3. CDR3 region: CASSLGDTIGPNEQYF. The CDR3 DNA follows: TGTGCCAGCAGTTTAGGGGACACCATTGGGCCTAATGAGCAGTACTTC.

The J gene is TRBJ2-1, the V gene TRBV12-3 or TRBV12-4, with 7 positions matching TRBD2. This CDR3 spans 16 amino acids. V trimming: 8 bases; J trimming: 4 bases; junction bases outside the gene matches: 14. The CDR3 bases are TGTGCCAGCGGTCAGGGAGGGCCTTTCTCTTACAATGAGCAGTTCTTC. It specifies CASGQGGPFSYNEQFF.

The J gene is TRBJ2-1, the V gene TRBV5-1, with 7 bases matching TRBD1. With V trimmed by 4 bases and J by 2 bases, 12 bases remained unmatched. This CDR3 has 17 amino acids. Germline V gene data show CDR1 as SGHRS and CDR2 as YFSETQ. The CDR3 region is CASSPQTGAPTYNEQFF. CDR3 coding DNA: TGCGCCAGCAGCCCTCAAACAGGGGCCCCCACCTACAATGAGCAGTTCTTC.

The chain is built from TRBV6-5 and TRBJ1-2; 10 bases map to TRBD1. The length of the CDR3 is 13 residues. V gave up 6 bases and J gave up 10 bases; unmatched junction bases: 8. Germline lookup yields CDR1 MNHEY and CDR2 SVGAGI. For the CDR3, the DNA is TGTGCCAGCAGCCGGGACAGGGGTTGTGACTACACCTTC. This encodes CASSRDRGCDYTF.

In nucleotides, the CDR3 is TGTGCCAGCAGTGTTACAGGTCCCTCCTACAATGAGCAGTACTTC. It is translated as CASSVTGPSYNEQYF. The V gene is TRBV6-5, the J gene TRBJ2-5; TRBD1 is a possible D gene (5 bases). The CDR3 is made up of 15 amino acids. The V gene lost 5 bases and the J gene lost 11 bases, with 24 bases spanning the gap. In germline, CDR1 is MNHEY, CDR2 SVGAGI.

The CDR3 spells CASSVSTGIGGYTF. For the CDR3, the DNA is TGTGCCAGCAGCGTATCAACAGGGATTGGTGGCTACACCTTC. This chain uses TRBV9 with TRBJ1-2; D is perhaps TRBD1 (6 bases). CDR1 and CDR2 (germline): SGDLS, YYNGEE. The CDR3 consists of 14 residues. Trimming shortened V by 1 base and J by 7 bases, and 14 bases separated the two germline ends.

The chain recombines TRBV12-5 with TRBJ2-1, with a tentative D call TRBD2 (6 bases). The CDR3 runs to 13 residues. CDR1 and CDR2 from the germline V gene are LGHNT and FRNRAP. The ends were cut back, 2 bases at V and 10 bases at J, with 12 bases in the middle. The CDR3, as DNA: TGTGCTAGTGGTTTGCCACTAGCTTCCGAGCAGTTCTTC. This encodes CASGLPLASEQFF.

The rearrangement joins TRBV20-1 to TRBJ2-1, with TRBD2 matching 12 bases. With V trimmed by 6 bases and J by 8 bases, 11 bases remained unmatched. CDR3 length: 15 amino acids. Germline CDR1 DFQATT, CDR2 SNEGSKA (reference sequence). The CDR3 DNA sequence: TGCAGTGCGCCGACTAGCGGGAGAACCTGGGATGAGCAGTTCTTC. This sequence encodes CSAPTSGRTWDEQFF.

This clonotype was detected only a few times. The chain is built from TRBV7-9 and TRBJ1-1; 7 bases fit TRBD1. CDR3 size: 15 residues. Germline lookup yields CDR1 SEHNR and CDR2 FQNEAQ (reference sequence). The V segment lost 4 bases and the J segment 4 bases; nucleotides outside the gene matches: 9. The CDR3 protein is CASSSYRGGSTEAFF. CDR3 coding DNA: TGTGCCAGCAGCTCCTACAGGGGAGGCAGCACTGAAGCTTTCTTT.

This sequence joins TRBV29-1 and TRBJ2-1; 13 bases line up with TRBD2. The J call may be in error: the DNA end matches TRBJ2-7 better. The CDR3 has 16 residues. Germline V gene lookup returns CDR1 SQVTM and CDR2 ANQGSEA. The CDR3 protein is CSVVGLAGSSYNEQYF. The CDR3 DNA is TGCAGCGTGGTGGGACTAGCGGGGAGCTCCTACAATGAGCAGTACTTC.

This clonotype appeared a few times. Written as DNA, the CDR3 is TGTGCCATCAGCAGGACAGGGGCTGGGGCCAACGTCCTGACTTTC. Residues: CAISRTGAGANVLTF. This chain connects TRBV10-3 to TRBJ2-6; 9 bases align to TRBD1. The V gene end was trimmed by 6 bases and the J gene end by 2 bases; junction bases not matched to a gene: 2. This CDR3 has 15 amino acids. Per germline, CDR1 ENHRY and CDR2 SYGVKD.

The genes are TRBV4-1 and TRBJ1-5, with TRBD1 as a possible D gene (5 bases). Deletions cut 1 base from V and 8 bases from J, with 12 bases between. CDR1 and CDR2 (germline): MGHRA, YSYEKL. The CDR3 has 14 residues. The CDR3 region has the DNA TGCGCCAGCAGCCAAGGCGTGGGGGGAGAGCCCCAGCATTTT. Translated, it gives CASSQGVGGEPQHF.

This clonotype was picked up a small number of times. The chain employs TRBV7-9 and TRBJ2-7, with D perhaps TRBD1 (5 bases). CDR3 length equals 12 residues. Trimming left V 8 bases short and J 0 bases short, with 8 bases between. Per the germline V gene, CDR1 is SEHNR and CDR2 is FQNEAQ (reference sequence). CDR3 coding DNA: TGTGCCAGCCAGGGCATCTCCTACGAGCAGTACTTC. It specifies CASQGISYEQYF.

This clonotype was seen more than once but under ten times. The chain is built from TRBV12-3 or TRBV12-4 and TRBJ2-7; D is tentatively TRBD1 or TRBD2 (5 bases each). V lost 4 bases and J lost 3, with 22 bases in between. This CDR3 comprises 17 residues. CDR3 in DNA: TGTGCCAGCAGTTCCGAAACCGGGACGCTGGGGATCTACGAGCAGTACTTC. It yields the protein CASSSETGTLGIYEQYF.

This clonotype was found a few times. V usage is TRBV14 and J usage is TRBJ1-6, with 7 bases aligning to TRBD1. In germline, CDR1 is SGHDN, CDR2 FVKESK. V was clipped by 3 bases and J by 7 bases; unmatched bases: 6. CDR3 size: 15 residues. CDR3 DNA: TGTGCCAGCAGCCATTGGGACAGAAAGAATTCACCCCTCCACTTT. It specifies CASSHWDRKNSPLHF.

With respect to this clonotype: This may arise from a read error, as a much more abundant clone is one base away. J is TRBJ2-7 and V is TRBV19; D unresolved. Germline V gene data show CDR1 as LNHDA and CDR2 as SQIVND (reference sequence). CDR3 length equals 14 residues. The CDR3 DNA reads TGTGTCAGTAGTGAGCAGCTATCCTCCTACGAGCAGTACTTC. It codes for CVSSEQLSSYEQYF.

The chain combines TRBV29-1 with TRBJ2-7; no clear D gene. Per the germline V gene, CDR1 is SQVTM and CDR2 is ANQGSEA. The CDR3 contains 11 residues. The V end lost 5 bases, the J end lost 3 bases, and 8 bases lay between the germline ends. CDR3 sequence: CSVIQLYEQYF. The CDR3 DNA reads TGCAGCGTTATACAGCTCTACGAGCAGTACTTC.

This clonotype came up many times. V usage is TRBV7-9 and J usage is TRBJ2-7; no reliable D call. CDR3 length: 14 residues. Per germline, CDR1 SEHNR and CDR2 FQNEAQ (reference sequence). V was shortened by 1 base and J by 2 bases, with 9 bases between the two germline ends. The CDR3 sequence: CASSLGGPAYEQYF. In DNA, the CDR3 is TGTGCCAGCAGCTTAGGAGGTCCAGCCTACGAGCAGTACTTC. Full variable domain (missing parts from reference TRBV7-9 and TRBJ2-7): DTGVSQNPRHKITKRGQNVTFRCDPISEHNRLYWYRQTLGQGPEFLTYFQNEAQLEKSRLLSDRFSAERPKGSFSTLEIQRTEQGDSAMYLCASSLGGPAYEQYFGPGTRLTVT.

V is TRBV28 and J is TRBJ2-7, with D perhaps being TRBD1 or TRBD2 (5 bases each). V lost 6 bases and J 3 bases, leaving 21 bases between the germline ends. Per the germline V gene, CDR1 is MDHEN and CDR2 is SYDVKM. CDR3 size: 16 residues. The CDR3 coding sequence is TGTGCCAGCAGCCCCCCCGGGACCCCAGGAGGCTACGAGCAGTACTTC. Its protein is CASSPPGTPGGYEQYF.